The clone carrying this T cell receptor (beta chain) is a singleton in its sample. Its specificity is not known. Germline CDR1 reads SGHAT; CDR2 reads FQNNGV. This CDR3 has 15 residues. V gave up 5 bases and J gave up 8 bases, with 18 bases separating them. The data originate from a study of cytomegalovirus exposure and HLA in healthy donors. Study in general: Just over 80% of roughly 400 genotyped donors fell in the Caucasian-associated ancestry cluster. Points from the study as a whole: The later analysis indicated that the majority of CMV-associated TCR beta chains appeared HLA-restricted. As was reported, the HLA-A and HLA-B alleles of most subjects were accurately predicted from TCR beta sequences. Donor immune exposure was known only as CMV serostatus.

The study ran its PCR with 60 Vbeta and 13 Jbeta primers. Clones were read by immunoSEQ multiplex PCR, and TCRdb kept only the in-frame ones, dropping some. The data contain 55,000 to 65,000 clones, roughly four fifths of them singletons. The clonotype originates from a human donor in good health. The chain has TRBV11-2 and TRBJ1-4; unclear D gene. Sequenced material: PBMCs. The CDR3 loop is CASSDYSTLREKLFF. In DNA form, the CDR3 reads TGTGCCAGCAGCGATTACAGCACCCTCAGAGAAAAACTGTTTTTT.